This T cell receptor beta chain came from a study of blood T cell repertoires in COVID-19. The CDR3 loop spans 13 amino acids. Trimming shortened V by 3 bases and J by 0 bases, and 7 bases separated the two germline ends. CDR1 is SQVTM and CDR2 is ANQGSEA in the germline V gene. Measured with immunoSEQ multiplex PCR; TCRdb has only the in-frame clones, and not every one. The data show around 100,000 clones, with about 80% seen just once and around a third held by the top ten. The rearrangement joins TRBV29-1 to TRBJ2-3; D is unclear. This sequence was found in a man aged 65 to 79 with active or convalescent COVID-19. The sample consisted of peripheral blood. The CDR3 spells CSVDVSSTDTQYF. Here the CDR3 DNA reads TGCAGCGTTGATGTGTCTAGCACAGATACGCAGTATTTT.